The subject of this entry is one T cell receptor (beta chain). Its antigen remains undetermined. Nothing much larger sits one base from this clone, and base qualities are not available. Library preparation was by the immunoSEQ multiplex PCR assay. TCRdb took this table from immuneACCESS and kept in-frame rearrangements with V and J called. Such tables lack part of the clones; where checked against another copy, unresolved V genes explain under half of the gap, and the rest is unexplained. Within this sample are 14,000 to 15,000 clones, with around 72% of them counted one time only. Around 46% of the sample goes to the ten largest clones. There are 15 amino acids in the CDR3, from cysteine to phenylalanine inclusive. Only CDR3 DNA is held: 45 bases, read in frame from base 1. Trimming removed 5 bases from V and 5 bases from J; the gene matches leave 8 bases unexplained. The germline V gene gives CDR1 as SGHRS and CDR2 as YFSETQ.

The sample is drawn from a study of radiotherapy plus CTLA-4 blockade in lung cancer (dated 2018 in TCRdb). About the full investigation: Among enrolled patients, roughly 20% had an objective response and 31% reached disease control. What the study reported, not specific to this receptor: The strongest predictors of response were reported to be early dynamic shifts in blood T cell clones along with a rise in serum interferon-beta following radiation. After treatment with radiotherapy and ipilimumab, TCR clones that came from tumors expanded in the peripheral blood.

The study evaluated CTLA-4 blockade (ipilimumab) given together with focal radiation therapy in patients who had chemo-refractory metastatic non-small-cell lung cancer. Here the chain combines TRBV5-1 and TRBJ1-4; 8 junctional bases match TRBD1. This sequence originates from a human donor with non-small cell lung cancer whose response to radiotherapy plus ipilimumab could not be evaluated. The sample was peripheral blood, taken from a patient treated with radiotherapy plus ipilimumab. The CDR3 region reads CASRSNRGTNEKLFF. The bases read TGCGCCAGCAGATCCAACAGGGGGACAAATGAAAAACTGTTTTTT.